The subject of this entry is one TCR beta chain. This entry comes from a study of Ad26.COV2.S vaccination and SARS-CoV-2 variants. The repertoire was sequenced with immunoSEQ multiplex PCR; TCRdb's copy has only in-frame clones and lacks some. Of over 450,000 clones in the sample, roughly nine tenths were seen once. Documented treatment: 15 to 20 received Ad26.COV2.S at low or high dose, single or two shots; 5 received placebo; per-sample allocation not given. At day 63 after the first vaccine or placebo injection, samples were drawn. Trimming took off 3 bases at V and 6 bases at J, with 15 bases between the two ends. The V gene's germline CDR1 is MDHEN and CDR2 SYDVKM. The CDR3 contains 15 residues.

The source material was peripheral blood, sampled in a trial of Ad26.COV2.S vaccine versus placebo. This chain uses TRBV28 with TRBJ1-5; D might be TRBD1 (5 bases). This receptor was obtained from a person between 18 and 60 years old who received the Ad26.COV2.S COVID-19 vaccine or a placebo. CDR3 sequence reads: CASSLTRQGSQPQHF. CDR3 nucleotide sequence: TGTGCCAGCAGTTTGACGAGGCAGGGCTCTCAGCCCCAGCATTTT.